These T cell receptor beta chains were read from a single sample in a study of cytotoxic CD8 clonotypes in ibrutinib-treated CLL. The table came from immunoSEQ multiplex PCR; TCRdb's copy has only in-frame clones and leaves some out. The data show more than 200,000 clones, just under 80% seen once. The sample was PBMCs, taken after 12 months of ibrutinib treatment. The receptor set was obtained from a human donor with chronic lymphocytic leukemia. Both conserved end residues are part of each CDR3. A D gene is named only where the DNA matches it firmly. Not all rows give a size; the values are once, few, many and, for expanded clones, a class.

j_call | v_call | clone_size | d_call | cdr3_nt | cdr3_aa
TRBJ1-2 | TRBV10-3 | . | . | TGTGCCATCAGTGGGGGTGGTTCCTTCTATGGCTACACCTTC | CAISGGGSFYGYTF
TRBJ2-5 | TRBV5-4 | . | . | TGTGCCAGCAGCGCGGGCCTTATACAAGAGACCCAGTACTTC | CASSAGLIQETQYF
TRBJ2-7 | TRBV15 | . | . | TGTGCCACCAGCAGAGGCGGTCCCCGGGCCTTAAAAGGTCAATACGAGCAGTACTTC | CATSRGGPRALKGQYEQYF
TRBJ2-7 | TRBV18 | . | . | TGTGCCAGCTCACCAGGTCCTAGACCCAAGGATAAGGCCTACGAGCAGTACTTC | CASSPGPRPKDKAYEQYF
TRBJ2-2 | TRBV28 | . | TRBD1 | TGTGCCAGCAGCCGCGTAGAGTTTGACAGGGCACCCTCGTGGACCGGGGAGCTGTTTTTT | CASSRVEFDRAPSWTGELFF
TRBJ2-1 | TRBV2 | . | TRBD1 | TGTGCCAGCGGGACAGGGGTCAATGAGCAGTTCTTC | CASGTGVNEQFF
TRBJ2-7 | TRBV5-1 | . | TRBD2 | TGCGCCAGCAGCGACCCTTTAGCGGGGGGGCGCGAGCAGTACTTC | CASSDPLAGGREQYF
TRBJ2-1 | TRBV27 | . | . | TGTGCCAGCAGTCCCCTAACAGGGGGGGTCGATGAGCAGTTCTTC | CASSPLTGGVDEQFF
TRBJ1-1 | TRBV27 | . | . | TGTGCCAGCAGGTCGGGACGGCCGAACACTGAAGCTTTCTTT | CASRSGRPNTEAFF
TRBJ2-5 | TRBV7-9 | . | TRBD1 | TGTGCCAGCAGGTTATACCCCACAGGGGAAGAGACCCAGTACTTC | CASRLYPTGEETQYF
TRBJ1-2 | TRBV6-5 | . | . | TGTGCCAGCAGTTACTCGCTCGGGGGGTTTTATGGCTACACCTTC | CASSYSLGGFYGYTF
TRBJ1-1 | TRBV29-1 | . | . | TGCAGCGTTGAATGGGCTAACACTGAAGCTTTCTTT | CSVEWANTEAFF
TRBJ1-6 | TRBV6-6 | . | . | TGTGCCAGCAGTCCTGACAGGAATAATTCACCCCTCCACTTT | CASSPDRNNSPLHF
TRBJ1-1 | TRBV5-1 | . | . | TGCGCCAGCAGGGGGCAGCTGAACACTGAAGCTTTCTTT | CASRGQLNTEAFF
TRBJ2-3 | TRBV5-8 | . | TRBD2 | TGTGCCAGCAGCTTGGTGCTAGCGGGAGCAGATACGCAGTATTTT | CASSLVLAGADTQYF
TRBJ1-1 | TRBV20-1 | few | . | TGCAGTGCTAGAGATTTGGGCTGGGCTTTCTTT | CSARDLGWAFF
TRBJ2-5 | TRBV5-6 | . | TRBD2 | TGTGCCAGCAGCTTGGAGGCGACTAGCGGGGGGGACCAAGAGACCCAGTACTTC | CASSLEATSGGDQETQYF
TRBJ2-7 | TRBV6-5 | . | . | TGTGCCAGCAGTTACTCGGGCGGGTCCTACGAGCAGTACTTC | CASSYSGGSYEQYF
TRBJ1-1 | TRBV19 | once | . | TGTGCCAGTATGTGGGGTGGGGGACACACTGAAGCTTTCTTT | CASMWGGGHTEAFF
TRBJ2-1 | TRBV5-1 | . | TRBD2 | TGCGCCAGCAGCCTCTTACCGGGACTAGCGGGGAGCTCCTACAATGAGCAGTTCTTC | CASSLLPGLAGSSYNEQFF
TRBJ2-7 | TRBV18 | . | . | TGTGCCAGCTCACCACCGCAAAGGGGGTACTACGAGCAGTACTTC | CASSPPQRGYYEQYF
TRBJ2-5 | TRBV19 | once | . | TGTGCCAGTAGTAGGGGGGAGAAAGAGACCCAGTACTTC | CASSRGEKETQYF
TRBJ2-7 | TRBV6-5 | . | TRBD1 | TGTGCCAGCAGTTACTCGAACACAGGGGGCAGGCAGGAGCAGTACTTC | CASSYSNTGGRQEQYF
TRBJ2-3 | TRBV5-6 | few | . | TGTGCCAGCAGCTCGGCTAGCACAGATACGCAGTATTTT | CASSSASTDTQYF
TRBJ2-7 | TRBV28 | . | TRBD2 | TGTGCCAGCCTGAGCGGGACGACCTACGAGCAGTACTTC | CASLSGTTYEQYF
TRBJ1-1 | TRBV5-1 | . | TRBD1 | TGCGCCAGCAGCCTAACAGGGGAGAACACTGAAGCTTTCTTT | CASSLTGENTEAFF
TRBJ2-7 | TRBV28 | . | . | TGTGCCAGCAGTAAGACCGGGAATCCCGAGCAGTACTTC | CASSKTGNPEQYF
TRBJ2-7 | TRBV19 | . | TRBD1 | TGTGCCAGTAGTGTCCCCGACAGGGCCAGCTCCTACGAGCAGTACTTC | CASSVPDRASSYEQYF
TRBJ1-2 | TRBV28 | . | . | TGTGCCAGCAGTTTAGACGGCTACACCTTC | CASSLDGYTF
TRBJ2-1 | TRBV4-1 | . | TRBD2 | TGCGCCAGCAGCCAAGTCGCACTAGCGGGGGCCGCGGGCCGGTTCTTC | CASSQVALAGAAGRFF
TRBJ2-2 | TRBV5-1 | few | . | TGCGCCAGCAGCTTCGTGGAGGGCGGCACCGGGGAGCTGTTTTTT | CASSFVEGGTGELFF
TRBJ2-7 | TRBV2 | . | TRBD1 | TGTGCCAGCCGCGCTGGACAGGGTCTCAACGAGCAGTACTTC | CASRAGQGLNEQYF
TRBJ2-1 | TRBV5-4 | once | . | TGTGCCAGCAGCTTGTATAGGGCAGAGGAGCAGTTCTTC | CASSLYRAEEQFF
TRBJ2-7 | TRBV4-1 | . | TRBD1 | TGCGCCAGCAGCCCCGGACAGGGCCTTTTCGAGCAGTACTTC | CASSPGQGLFEQYF
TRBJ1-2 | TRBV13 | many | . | TGTGCCAGCAGCTTAGGCGCCGGGTTAGCGTATGGCTACACCTTC | CASSLGAGLAYGYTF
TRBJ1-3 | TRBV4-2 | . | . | TGTGCCAGCAGCCAAGTGGGGGGAAACGGAAACACCATATATTTT | CASSQVGGNGNTIYF
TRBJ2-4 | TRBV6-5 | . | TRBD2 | TGTGCCAGCAGTTTAGCGGGGACAAAAAACATTCAGTACTTC | CASSLAGTKNIQYF
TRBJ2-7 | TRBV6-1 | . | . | TGTGCCAGCAGTGAGGTCTTCTCCTACGAGCAGTACTTC | CASSEVFSYEQYF
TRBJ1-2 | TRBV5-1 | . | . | TGCGCCAGCAGCTTGGAGGGAAAAGCTAACTATGGCTACACCTTC | CASSLEGKANYGYTF
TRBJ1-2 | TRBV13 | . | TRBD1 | TGTGCCAGCAGCTTAGTTACAGGGGTTAGCTACACCTTC | CASSLVTGVSYTF
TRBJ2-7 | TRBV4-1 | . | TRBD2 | TGCGCCAGCAGCCAAGATTGGGGGACATTGGGGACTAGCTCCTACGAGCAGTACTTC | CASSQDWGTLGTSSYEQYF
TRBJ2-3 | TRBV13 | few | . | TGTGCCAGCAGCCGGACTCGAACAGATACGCAGTATTTT | CASSRTRTDTQYF
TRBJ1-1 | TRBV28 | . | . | TGTGCCAGCACCCCGACGACCATAATGAACACTGAAGCTTTCTTT | CASTPTTIMNTEAFF
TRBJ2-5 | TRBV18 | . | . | TGTGCCAGTTCAACCCCGTTAGCAGCCCAAGAGACCCAGTACTTC | CASSTPLAAQETQYF
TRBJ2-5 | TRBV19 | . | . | TGTGCCAGTAGTTCCCTCTTCCCGACAGAAGAGACCCAGTACTTC | CASSSLFPTEETQYF
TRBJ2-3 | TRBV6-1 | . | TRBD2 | TGTGCCAGCAGTGATGGGACTAGCGGGGGCACAGATACGCAGTATTTT | CASSDGTSGGTDTQYF
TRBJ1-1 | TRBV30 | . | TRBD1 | TGTGCCTGGACCAAAGGACAGGCGAACACTGAAGCTTTCTTT | CAWTKGQANTEAFF
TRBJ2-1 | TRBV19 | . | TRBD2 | TGTGCCAGTAGTTTAGACGGGGAGGGTTACAATGAGCAGTTCTTC | CASSLDGEGYNEQFF
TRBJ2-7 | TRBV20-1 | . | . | TGCAGTGCTACTGGCTACGAGCAGTACTTC | CSATGYEQYF
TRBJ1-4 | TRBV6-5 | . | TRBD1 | TGTGCCAGCAGTTCCCAGACAGGGTCTGAAAAACTGTTTTTT | CASSSQTGSEKLFF
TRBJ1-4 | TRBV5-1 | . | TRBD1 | TGCGCCAGCAGCCCTGGGACAGGGAAGGAAAAACTGTTTTTT | CASSPGTGKEKLFF